The clone carrying this TCR beta chain was found once. The sample originates from a study of blood T cell repertoires in COVID-19. Profiling relied on immunoSEQ multiplex PCR, and the TCRdb table lists in-frame clones only, not all of them. Of over 200,000 clones listed, less than 90% are singletons. The source material was peripheral blood. The receptor comes from a man aged 35 to 55 with acute or convalescent COVID-19.

The CDR3 nucleotides are TGTGCCAGCAGTGACAAGGGACAGGGGATCAATGAGCAGTTCTTC. Residues: CASSDKGQGINEQFF. V usage is TRBV6-4 and J usage is TRBJ2-1, with 10 bases lining up with TRBD1. V lost 2 bases to trimming and J lost 6 bases; unmatched junction nucleotides: 4. The CDR3 extends over 15 amino acids. Looked up from germline, CDR1 is MRHNA and CDR2 is SNTAGT.